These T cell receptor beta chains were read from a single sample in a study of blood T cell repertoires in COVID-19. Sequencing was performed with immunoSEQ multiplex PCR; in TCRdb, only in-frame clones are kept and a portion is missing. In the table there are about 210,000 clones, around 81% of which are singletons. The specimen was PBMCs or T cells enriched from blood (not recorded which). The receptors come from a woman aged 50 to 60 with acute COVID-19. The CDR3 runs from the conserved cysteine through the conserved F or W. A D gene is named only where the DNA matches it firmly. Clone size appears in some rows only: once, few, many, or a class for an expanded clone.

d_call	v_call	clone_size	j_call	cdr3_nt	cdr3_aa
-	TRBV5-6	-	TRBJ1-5	TGTGCCAGCAGCTCGCAGTTTTCCAATCAGCCCCAGCATTTT	CASSSQFSNQPQHF
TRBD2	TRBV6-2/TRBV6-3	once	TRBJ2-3	TGTGCCAGCAGTCCCCCTGGACTAGCGGGAGCTACGCAGTATTTT	CASSPPGLAGATQYF
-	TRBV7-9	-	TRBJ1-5	TGTGCCAGCAGCTTTCGGTATCAGCCCCAGCATTTT	CASSFRYQPQHF
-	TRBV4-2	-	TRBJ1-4	TGTGCCAGCAGCTTCCTTAATGAAAAACTGTTTTTT	CASSFLNEKLFF
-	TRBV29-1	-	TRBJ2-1	TGCAGCGTTGCAGGGCACAATGAGCAGTTCTTC	CSVAGHNEQFF
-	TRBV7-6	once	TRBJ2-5	TGTGCCAGCAGCTTTAGCCAAGCGGGTGCTCAAGAGACCCAGTACTTC	CASSFSQAGAQETQYF
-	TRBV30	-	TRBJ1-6	TGTGCCTGGAGTGCATTTTCGCAGGGGAATTCACCCCTCCACTTT	CAWSAFSQGNSPLHF
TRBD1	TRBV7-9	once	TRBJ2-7	TGTGCCAGCAGCTTAGGACTTGGACAGGGCTTCTACGAGCAGTACTTC	CASSLGLGQGFYEQYF
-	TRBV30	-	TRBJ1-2	TGTGCCTGGAGTCCGAAGCCTAGGGGGGGCTACACCTTC	CAWSPKPRGGYTF
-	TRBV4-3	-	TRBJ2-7	TGCGCCAGCAGCCAACATACGACAGGCGACTACGAGCAGTACTTC	CASSQHTTGDYEQYF
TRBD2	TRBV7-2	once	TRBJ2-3	TGTGCCAGCAGGCTAGCGGGTAGCACAGATACGCAGTATTTT	CASRLAGSTDTQYF
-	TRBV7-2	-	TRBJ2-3	TGTGCCAGCAGCCGTGCGGGGGCTGCCGCAGATACGCAGTATTTT	CASSRAGAAADTQYF
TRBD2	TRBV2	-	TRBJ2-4	TGTGCCAGCAGACCCCCGGGGGGGCTGAAAAACATTCAGTACTTC	CASRPPGGLKNIQYF
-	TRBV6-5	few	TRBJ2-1	TGTGCCAGCACCCAATTCGGGGTTCACAATGAGCAGTTCTTC	CASTQFGVHNEQFF
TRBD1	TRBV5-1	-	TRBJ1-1	TGCGCCAGCAGCGTACAGGGGGCGGAAGCTTTCTTT	CASSVQGAEAFF
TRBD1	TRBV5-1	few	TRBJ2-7	TGCGCCAGCAGCCTTAGGACAGGGTTGTCTGAGCAGTACTTC	CASSLRTGLSEQYF
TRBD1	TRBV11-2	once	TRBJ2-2	TGTGCCAGCAGGATCACACAGGGGGCCGTCACCGGGGAGCTGTTTTTT	CASRITQGAVTGELFF
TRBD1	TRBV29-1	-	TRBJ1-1	TGCAGCCTCAGGACAGGTGAGAACACTGAAGCTTTCTTT	CSLRTGENTEAFF
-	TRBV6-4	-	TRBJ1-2	TGTGCCAGCAGTGACCCTACTAAGACGGATACTAACTATGGCTACACCTTC	CASSDPTKTDTNYGYTF
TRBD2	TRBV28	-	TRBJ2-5	TGTGCCAGCACCCCATTTGGGGGGGAGCGGGAGACCCAGTACTTC	CASTPFGGERETQYF
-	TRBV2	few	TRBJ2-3	TGTGCCAATCACAGGGGAGGAATTGCAGATACGCAGTATTTT	CANHRGGIADTQYF
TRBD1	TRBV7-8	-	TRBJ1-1	TGTGCCAGCAGCAGACAGGGGGCATGGACCCAGGGCACTGAAGCTTTCTTT	CASSRQGAWTQGTEAFF
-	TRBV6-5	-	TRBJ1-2	TGTGCCAGCAGTTCCCTAGGACAAGCAGCTAACTATGGCTACACCTTC	CASSSLGQAANYGYTF
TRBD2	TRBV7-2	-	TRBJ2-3	TGTGCCAGCAGCTTAACGGGAGGGCCCGCAGATACGCAGTATTTT	CASSLTGGPADTQYF